This entry features one TCR beta chain sequence. The antigen remains undetermined. A CD45RA-negative memory subset and a CD45RA+ naive subset were separated from the CD4+ cells. The source of the sample is a study of shared clonotypes between healthy human individuals. The CDR3 is 13 amino acids. V lost 6 bases and J 5 bases, leaving 10 bases between the germline ends. Germline assignment: CDR1 MNHEY and CDR2 SMNVEV (reference sequence). Findings of the study overall: The study found lower generation probabilities in non-shared clonotypes than in those shared by all four donors.

The assay was immunoSEQ multiplex PCR, and TCRdb's table has in-frame clones only and misses some. The table lists about 680,000 clones, roughly 73% of them singletons, with more than 1.5% in the top ten. The clonotype comes from a woman in her 30s in good health. The specimen was memory CD4+ T cells sorted from blood. Subset defined: CD45RA-negative fraction. The rearrangement uses TRBV27 and TRBJ1-4; no definite D call. The CDR3 sequence: CASSGRVNEKLFF. In DNA, the CDR3 is TGTGCCAGCAGCGGACGGGTAAATGAAAAACTGTTTTTT.